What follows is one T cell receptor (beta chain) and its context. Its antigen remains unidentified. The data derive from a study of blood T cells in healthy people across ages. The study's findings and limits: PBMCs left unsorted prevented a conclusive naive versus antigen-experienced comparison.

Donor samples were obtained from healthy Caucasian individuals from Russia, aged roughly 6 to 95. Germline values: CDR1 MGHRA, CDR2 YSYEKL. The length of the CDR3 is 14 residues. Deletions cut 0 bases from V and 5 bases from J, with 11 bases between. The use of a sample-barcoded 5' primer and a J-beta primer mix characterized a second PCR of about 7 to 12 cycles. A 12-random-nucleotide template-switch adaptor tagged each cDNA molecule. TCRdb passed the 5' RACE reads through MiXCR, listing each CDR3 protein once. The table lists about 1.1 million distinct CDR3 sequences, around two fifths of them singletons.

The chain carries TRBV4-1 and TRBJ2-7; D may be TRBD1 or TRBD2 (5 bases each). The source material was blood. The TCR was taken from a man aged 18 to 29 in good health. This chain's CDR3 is CASSQEWGFNEQYF. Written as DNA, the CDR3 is TGCGCCAGCAGCCAAGAATGGGGGTTTAACGAGCAGTACTTC.